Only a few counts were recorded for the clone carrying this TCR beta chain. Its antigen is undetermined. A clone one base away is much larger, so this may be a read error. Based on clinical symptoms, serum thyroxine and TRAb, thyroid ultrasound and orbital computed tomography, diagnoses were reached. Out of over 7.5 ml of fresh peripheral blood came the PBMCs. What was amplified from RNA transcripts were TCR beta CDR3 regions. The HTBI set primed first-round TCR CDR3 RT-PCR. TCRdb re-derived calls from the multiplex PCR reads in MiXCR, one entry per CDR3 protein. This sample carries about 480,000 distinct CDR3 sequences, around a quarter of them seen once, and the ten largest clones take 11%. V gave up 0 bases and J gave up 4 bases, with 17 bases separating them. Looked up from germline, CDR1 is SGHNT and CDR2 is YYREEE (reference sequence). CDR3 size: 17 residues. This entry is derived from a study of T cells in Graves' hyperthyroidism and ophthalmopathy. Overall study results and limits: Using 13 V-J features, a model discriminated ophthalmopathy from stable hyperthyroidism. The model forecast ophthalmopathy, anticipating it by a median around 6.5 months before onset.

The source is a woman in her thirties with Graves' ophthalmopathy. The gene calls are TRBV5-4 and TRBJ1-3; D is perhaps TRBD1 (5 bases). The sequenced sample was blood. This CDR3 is CASSLGGLTWTGNTIYF. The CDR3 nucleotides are TGTGCCAGCAGCTTGGGGGGACTGACATGGACCGGAAACACCATATATTTT. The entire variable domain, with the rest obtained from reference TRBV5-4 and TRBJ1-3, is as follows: ETGVTQSPTHLIKTRGQQVTLRCSSQSGHNTVSWYQQALGQGPQFIFQYYREEENGRGNFPPRFSGLQFPNYSSELNVNALELDDSALYLCASSLGGLTWTGNTIYFGEGSWLTVV.